The entry below describes one T cell receptor (beta chain). This record comes from a study of blood T cell repertoires in COVID-19. The protocol was immunoSEQ multiplex PCR, while the TCRdb copy is restricted to in-frame clones and leaves out a portion. In the table there are about 80,000 clones, around 79% of which are singletons. This sequence originates from a human donor in a cohort sampled during active COVID-19. The sample comprised peripheral blood.

CDR3 loop: CSVHPGQGNYGYTF. The CDR3 coding sequence is TGCAGCGTCCATCCGGGACAGGGAAACTATGGCTACACCTTC. The J gene is TRBJ1-2, the V gene TRBV29-1; TRBD1 aligns across 9 bases. The CDR3 consists of 14 residues. The germline gives CDR1 SQVTM, CDR2 ANQGSEA. The trim removed 6 bases at V and 2 bases at J, leaving 7 bases unmatched.